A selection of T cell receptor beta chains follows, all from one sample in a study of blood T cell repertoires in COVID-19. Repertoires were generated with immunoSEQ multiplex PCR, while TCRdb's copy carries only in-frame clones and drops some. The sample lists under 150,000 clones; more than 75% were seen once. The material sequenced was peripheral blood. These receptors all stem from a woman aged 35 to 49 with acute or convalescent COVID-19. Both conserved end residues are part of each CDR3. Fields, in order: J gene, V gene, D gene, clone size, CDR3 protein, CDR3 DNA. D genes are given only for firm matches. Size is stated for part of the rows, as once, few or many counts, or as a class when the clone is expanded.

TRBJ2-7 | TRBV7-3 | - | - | CASSTLGGGLAEQYF | TGTGCCAGCAGCACCCTTGGGGGAGGTCTGGCCGAGCAGTACTTC
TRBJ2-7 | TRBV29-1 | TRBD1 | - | CSVVQGSSSYEQYF | TGCAGCGTGGTACAGGGGTCAAGCTCCTACGAGCAGTACTTC
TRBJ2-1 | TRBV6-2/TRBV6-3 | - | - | CASSYPGIYNEQFF | TGTGCCAGCAGTTACCCCGGGATTTACAATGAGCAGTTCTTC
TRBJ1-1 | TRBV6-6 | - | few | CASSRQGVGTEAFF | TGTGCCAGCAGTCGCCAAGGGGTTGGGACTGAAGCTTTCTTT
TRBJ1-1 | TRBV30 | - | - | CAWSQGEGTEAFF | TGTGCCTGGAGTCAAGGGGAAGGAACTGAAGCTTTCTTT
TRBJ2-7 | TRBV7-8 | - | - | CASSLSGGSSYEQYF | TGTGCCAGCAGCCTGAGCGGAGGGAGCTCCTACGAGCAGTACTTC
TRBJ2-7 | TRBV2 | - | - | CASRRFYEQYF | TGTGCCAGCAGGAGGTTTTACGAGCAGTACTTC
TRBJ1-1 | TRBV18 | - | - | CASSPNRELNTEAFF | TGTGCCAGCTCACCCAACCGGGAACTGAACACTGAAGCTTTCTTT
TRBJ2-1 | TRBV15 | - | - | CATSTRGGGNNEQFF | TGTGCCACCAGCACGAGGGGGGGAGGGAACAATGAGCAGTTCTTC
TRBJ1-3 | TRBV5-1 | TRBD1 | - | CASRRTTGGTGNTIYF | TGCGCCAGCAGGCGTACGACAGGGGGCACTGGAAACACCATATATTTT
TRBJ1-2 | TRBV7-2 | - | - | CASSLAPEGYYGYTF | TGTGCCAGCAGCTTAGCGCCGGAGGGCTACTATGGCTACACCTTC
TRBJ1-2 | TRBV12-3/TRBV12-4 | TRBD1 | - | CASSPQGASGYTF | TGTGCCAGCAGCCCTCAGGGGGCGAGTGGCTACACCTTC
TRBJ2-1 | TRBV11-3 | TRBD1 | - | CASSLPGQGNEQFF | TGTGCCAGCAGCTTACCGGGACAGGGCAATGAGCAGTTCTTC
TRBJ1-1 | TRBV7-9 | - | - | CASSLTGDTEAFF | TGTGCCAGCAGCTTAACGGGGGACACTGAAGCTTTCTTT
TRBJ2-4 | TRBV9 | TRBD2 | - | CASSAFETSGGSLAKNIQYF | TGTGCCAGCAGCGCCTTTGAGACTAGCGGGGGTTCACTAGCCAAAAACATTCAGTACTTC
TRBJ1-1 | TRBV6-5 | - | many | CASSYSNVLLDTEAFF | TGTGCCAGCAGTTACTCGAACGTACTTCTGGACACTGAAGCTTTCTTT
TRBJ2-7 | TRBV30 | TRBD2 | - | CAWSAGTSGRAGAREQYF | TGTGCCTGGAGTGCCGGGACTAGCGGGAGGGCCGGGGCGAGGGAGCAGTACTTC
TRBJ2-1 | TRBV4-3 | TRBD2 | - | CASSQLAGVGSEQFF | TGCGCCAGCAGCCAGTTGGCGGGAGTAGGGAGTGAGCAGTTCTTC
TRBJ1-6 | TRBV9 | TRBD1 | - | CASSVDDRGRSPLHF | TGTGCCAGCAGCGTAGACGACAGGGGAAGATCACCCCTCCACTTT
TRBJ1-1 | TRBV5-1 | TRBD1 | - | CASSSGTGSVPEAFF | TGCGCCAGCAGCTCCGGGACAGGGTCGGTCCCTGAAGCTTTCTTT
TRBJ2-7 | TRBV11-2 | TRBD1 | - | CASSHQGTGIWKQYF | TGTGCCAGCAGCCACCAAGGGACAGGAATCTGGAAGCAGTACTTC
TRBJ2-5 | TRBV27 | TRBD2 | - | CASRPRTSGGEETQYF | TGTGCCAGCAGACCACGGACTAGCGGGGGGGAAGAGACCCAGTACTTC
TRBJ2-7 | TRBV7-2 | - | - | CASSLGIVRGSHEQYF | TGTGCCAGCAGCTTAGGCATCGTGAGGGGGAGCCACGAGCAGTACTTC